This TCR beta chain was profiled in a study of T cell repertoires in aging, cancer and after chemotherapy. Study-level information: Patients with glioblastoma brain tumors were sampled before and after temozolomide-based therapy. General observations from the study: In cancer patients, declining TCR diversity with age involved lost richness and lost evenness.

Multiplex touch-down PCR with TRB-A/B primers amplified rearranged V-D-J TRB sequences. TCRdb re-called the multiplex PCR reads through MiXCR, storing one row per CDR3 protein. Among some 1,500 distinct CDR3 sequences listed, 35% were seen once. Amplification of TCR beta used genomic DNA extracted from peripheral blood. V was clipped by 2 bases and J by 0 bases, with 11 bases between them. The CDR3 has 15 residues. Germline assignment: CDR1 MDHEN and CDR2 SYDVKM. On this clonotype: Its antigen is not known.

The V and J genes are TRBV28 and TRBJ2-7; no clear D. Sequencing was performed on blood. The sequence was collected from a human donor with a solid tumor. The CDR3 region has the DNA TGTGCCAGCAGTTTAGGGCCGAGGAGCTCCTACGAGCAGTACTTC. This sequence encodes CASSLGPRSSYEQYF.